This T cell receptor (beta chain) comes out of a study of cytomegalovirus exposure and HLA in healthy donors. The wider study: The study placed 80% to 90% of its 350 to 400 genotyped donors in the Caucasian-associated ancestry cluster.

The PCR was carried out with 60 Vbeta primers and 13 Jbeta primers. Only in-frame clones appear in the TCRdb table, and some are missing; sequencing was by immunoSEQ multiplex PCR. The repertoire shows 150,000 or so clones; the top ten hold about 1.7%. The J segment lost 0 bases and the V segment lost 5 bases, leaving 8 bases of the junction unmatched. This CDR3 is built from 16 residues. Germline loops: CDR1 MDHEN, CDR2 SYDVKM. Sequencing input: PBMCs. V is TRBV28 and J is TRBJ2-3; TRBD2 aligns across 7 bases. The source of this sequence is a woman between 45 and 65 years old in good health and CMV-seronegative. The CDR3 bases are TGTGCCAGCAGTACTTGGCGAGCGGGGAGCACAGATACGCAGTATTTT. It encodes CASSTWRAGSTDTQYF.